The 7 T cell receptor beta chains below come from one sample, sequenced in a study of post-analysis software for immune sequencing data. General observations from the study: Controls showed lower frequencies than patients for roughly 5 TRBV segments, and TRBV5-6, TRBV5-1 and TRBV20-1 were among these.

Unique molecular identifiers had been added to the TCR beta cDNA libraries. MiXCR, applied by TCRdb to the PCR reads, yields one record per CDR3 protein. The sample has 750,000 to 900,000 distinct CDR3 sequences; 35% to 55% are singletons. These receptors lack a known antigen. Source material: blood. These receptors were taken from a girl between 10 and 17 years old with multiple sclerosis.

This clonotype was observed a handful of times. The rearrangement uses TRBV7-6 and TRBJ2-7; D may be TRBD1 (6 bases). Trimming cost V 4 bases and J 3 bases, with 10 bases left between them. In germline, CDR1 is SGHVS, CDR2 FNYEAQ. The CDR3 consists of 13 residues. CDR3 nucleotides: TGTGCCAGCAGCTCAGGGGCGTTCTACGAGCAGTACTTC. Translated, it gives CASSSGAFYEQYF.

The sample holds a few counts of this clonotype. This chain joins TRBV7-2 and TRBJ2-1, with D perhaps TRBD2 (6 bases). This CDR3 region has 15 residues. Germline V gene lookup returns CDR1 SGHTA and CDR2 FQGNSA. V dropped 5 bases and J dropped 3 bases, with 14 bases sitting between them. CDR3 nucleotides: TGTGCCAGCAGCCCCGGGACTTCCCTCTACAATGAGCAGTTCTTC. Residues: CASSPGTSLYNEQFF. The variable domain in full, completed from reference TRBV7-2 and TRBJ2-1, reads GAGVSQSPSNKVTEKGKDVELRCDPISGHTALYWYRQSLGQGLEFLIYFQGNSAPDKSGLPSDRFSAERTGGSVSTLTIQRTQQEDSAVYLCASSPGTSLYNEQFFGPGTRLTVL.

The J gene is TRBJ1-6, the V gene TRBV11-2; 9 bases agree with TRBD1. This CDR3 contains 14 residues. J gave up 7 bases and V 5 bases, and 3 bases lay outside the gene matches. CDR1 is SGHAT, CDR2 FQNNGV, per germline. Written as DNA, the CDR3 is TGTGCCAGCAGCGGGACAGGGCGGAATTCACCCCTCCACTTT. Protein sequence: CASSGTGRNSPLHF.

Of note for this clonotype: A much larger clone lies a single base off, so this may be a read error. The chain has TRBV7-2 and TRBJ2-1, with D perhaps given as TRBD1 or TRBD2 (5 bases each). The CDR3 is made up of 15 amino acids. In germline, CDR1 is SGHTA, CDR2 FQGNSA. CDR3: CAGSPGTNSYNEQFF. CDR3 in DNA: TGTGCCGGCAGCCCCGGGACCAACTCCTACAATGAGCAGTTCTTC.

This rearrangement joins TRBV11-2 to TRBJ2-7; TRBD2 agrees at 13 bases. CDR3 size: 16 residues. Looked up from germline, CDR1 is SGHAT and CDR2 is FQNNGV. Unmatched junction bases numbered 9, after V lost 6 bases and J lost 4 bases. Here the CDR3 reads CASRVGLAGDRYEQYF. CDR3 DNA: TGTGCCAGCAGAGTAGGACTAGCGGGAGATCGATACGAGCAGTACTTC. Variable domain in full (rest from reference TRBV11-2 and TRBJ2-7): EAGVAQSPRYKIIEKRQSVAFWCNPISGHATLYWYQQILGQGPKLLIQFQNNGVVDDSQLPKDRFSAERLKGVDSTLKIQPAKLEDSAVYLCASRVGLAGDRYEQYFGPGTRLTVT.

The chain combines TRBV6-2 or TRBV6-3 with TRBJ2-1, with D maybe TRBD2 (5 bases). Trimming left V 0 bases short and J 8 bases short, with 11 bases between. This CDR3 contains 14 residues. CDR1 is MNHEY and CDR2 is SVGEGT in the germline V gene. CDR3 nucleotides: TGTGCCAGCAGTTACTCGCTAGCTCCGGATGAGCAGTTCTTC. This gives the protein CASSYSLAPDEQFF.

This rearrangement joins TRBV6-5 to TRBJ2-1; D gene uncertain. Germline V gene sequence: CDR1 MNHEY, CDR2 SVGAGI. The CDR3 covers 12 residues. With 9 bases removed from V and 10 bases from J, the gap between germline ends came to 16 bases. CDR3 residues: CASVAPWGEQFF. The CDR3 DNA follows: TGTGCCAGTGTAGCCCCCTGGGGAGAGCAGTTCTTC.